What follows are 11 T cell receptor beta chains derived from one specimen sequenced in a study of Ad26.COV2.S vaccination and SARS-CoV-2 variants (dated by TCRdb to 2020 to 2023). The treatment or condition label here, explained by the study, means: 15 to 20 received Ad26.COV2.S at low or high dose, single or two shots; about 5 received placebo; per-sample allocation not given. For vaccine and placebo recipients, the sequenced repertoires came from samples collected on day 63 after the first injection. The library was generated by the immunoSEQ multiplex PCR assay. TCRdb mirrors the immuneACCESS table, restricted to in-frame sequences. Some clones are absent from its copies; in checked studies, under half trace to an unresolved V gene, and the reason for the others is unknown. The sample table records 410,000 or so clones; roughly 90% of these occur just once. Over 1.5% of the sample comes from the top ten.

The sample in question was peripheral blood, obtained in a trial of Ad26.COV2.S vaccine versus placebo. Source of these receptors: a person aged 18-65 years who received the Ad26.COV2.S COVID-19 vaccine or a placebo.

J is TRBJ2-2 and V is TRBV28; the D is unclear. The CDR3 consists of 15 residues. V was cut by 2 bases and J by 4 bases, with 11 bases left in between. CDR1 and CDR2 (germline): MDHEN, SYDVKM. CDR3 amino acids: CASSLRWSRTGELFF. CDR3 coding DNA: TGTGCCAGCAGTTTAAGGTGGTCCCGCACCGGGGAGCTGTTTTTT.

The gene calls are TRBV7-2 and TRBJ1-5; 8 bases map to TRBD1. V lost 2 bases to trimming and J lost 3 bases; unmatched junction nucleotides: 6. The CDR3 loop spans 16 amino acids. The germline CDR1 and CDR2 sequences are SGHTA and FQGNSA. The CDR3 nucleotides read TGTGCCAGCAGCTTAATGGCAGGGGGCTTCAATCAGCCCCAGCATTTT. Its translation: CASSLMAGGFNQPQHF.

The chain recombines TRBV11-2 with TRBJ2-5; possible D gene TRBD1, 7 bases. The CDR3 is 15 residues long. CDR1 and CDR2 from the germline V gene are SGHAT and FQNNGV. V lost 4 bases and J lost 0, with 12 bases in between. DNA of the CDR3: TGTGCCAGCAGCTCAACAGGGGACTACCAAGAGACCCAGTACTTC. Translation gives CASSSTGDYQETQYF.

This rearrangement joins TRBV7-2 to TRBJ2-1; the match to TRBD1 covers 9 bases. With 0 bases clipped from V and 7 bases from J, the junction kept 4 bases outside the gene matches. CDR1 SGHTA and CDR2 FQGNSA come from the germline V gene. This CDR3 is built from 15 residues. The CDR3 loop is CASSLALQGANEQFF. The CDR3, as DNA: TGTGCCAGCAGCTTAGCATTACAGGGGGCTAATGAGCAGTTCTTC. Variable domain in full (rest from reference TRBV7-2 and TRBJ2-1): GAGVSQSPSNKVTEKGKDVELRCDPISGHTALYWYRQSLGQGLEFLIYFQGNSAPDKSGLPSDRFSAERTGGSVSTLTIQRTQQEDSAVYLCASSLALQGANEQFFGPGTRLTVL.

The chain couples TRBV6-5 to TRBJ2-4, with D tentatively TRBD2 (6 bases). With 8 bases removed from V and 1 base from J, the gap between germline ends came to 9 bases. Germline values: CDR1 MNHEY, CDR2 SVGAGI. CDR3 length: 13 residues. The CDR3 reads CASLGRAKNIQYF. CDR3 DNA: TGTGCCAGCCTTGGGAGGGCCAAAAACATTCAGTACTTC.

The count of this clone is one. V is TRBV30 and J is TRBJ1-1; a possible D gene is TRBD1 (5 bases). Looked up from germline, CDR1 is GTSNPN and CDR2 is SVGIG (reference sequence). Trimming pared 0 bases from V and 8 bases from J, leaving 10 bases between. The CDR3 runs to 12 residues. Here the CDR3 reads CAWSVETDEAFF. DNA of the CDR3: TGTGCCTGGAGTGTTGAGACAGACGAAGCTTTCTTT.

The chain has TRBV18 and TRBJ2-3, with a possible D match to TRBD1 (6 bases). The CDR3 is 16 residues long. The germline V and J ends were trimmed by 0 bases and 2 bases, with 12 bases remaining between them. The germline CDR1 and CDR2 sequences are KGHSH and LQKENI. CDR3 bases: TGTGCCAGCTCACCACCGGGGGCACACCACACAGATACGCAGTATTTT. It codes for CASSPPGAHHTDTQYF.

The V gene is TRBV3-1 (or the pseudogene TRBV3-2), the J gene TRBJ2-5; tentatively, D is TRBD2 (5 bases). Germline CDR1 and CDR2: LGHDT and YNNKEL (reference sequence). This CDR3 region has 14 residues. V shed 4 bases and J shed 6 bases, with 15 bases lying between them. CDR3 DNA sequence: TGTGCCAGCAGCCGTGGGGAGCTACGCAAGACCCAGTACTTC. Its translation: CASSRGELRKTQYF.

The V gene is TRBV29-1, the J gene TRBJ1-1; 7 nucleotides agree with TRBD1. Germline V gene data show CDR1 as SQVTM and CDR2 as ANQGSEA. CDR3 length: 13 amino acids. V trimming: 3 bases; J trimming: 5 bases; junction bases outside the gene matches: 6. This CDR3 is CSVDTQGRTEAFF. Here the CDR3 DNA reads TGCAGCGTTGACACACAGGGGAGGACTGAAGCTTTCTTT.

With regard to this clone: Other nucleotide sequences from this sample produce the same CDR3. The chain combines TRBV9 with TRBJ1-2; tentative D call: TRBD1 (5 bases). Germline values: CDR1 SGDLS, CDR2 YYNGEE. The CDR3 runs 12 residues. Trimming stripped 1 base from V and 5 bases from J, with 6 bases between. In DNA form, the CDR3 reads TGTGCCAGCAGCGTACAGGGTTATGGCTACACCTTC. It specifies CASSVQGYGYTF.

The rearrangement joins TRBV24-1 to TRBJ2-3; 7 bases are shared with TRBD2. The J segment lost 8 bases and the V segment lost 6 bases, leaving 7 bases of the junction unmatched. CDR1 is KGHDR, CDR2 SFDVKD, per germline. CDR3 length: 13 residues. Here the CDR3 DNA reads TGTGCCACCAGTCCCCACTGGGGGGGTACGCAGTATTTT. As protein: CATSPHWGGTQYF.